Presented here are 2 T cell receptor beta chains from one specimen sequenced in a study of blood T cell repertoires in COVID-19. Profiling relied on immunoSEQ multiplex PCR, and the TCRdb table lists in-frame clones only, not all of them. The sample includes approximately 50,000 clones, around 73% of them seen just once. What was sequenced was PBMCs or T cells enriched from blood (not recorded which). Receptors originate from a woman aged 45-60 years with acute COVID-19.

The J gene is TRBJ2-3, the V gene TRBV6-5; D not certain. Germline CDR1 is MNHEY and CDR2 is SVGAGI. The CDR3 has 14 amino acids. Trimming removed 6 bases at V and 3 bases at J, with 13 bases between. CDR3 DNA: TGTGCCAGCAGGGTTGAAGCCCAAACAGATACGCAGTATTTT. It is translated as CASRVEAQTDTQYF.

This clone was recorded only once. This chain uses TRBV5-6 with TRBJ2-3; TRBD1 matches 9 bases. Germline V lookup: CDR1 SGHDT, CDR2 YYEEEE. The trim removed 4 bases at V and 4 bases at J, leaving 10 bases unmatched. The CDR3 sequence is 16 residues long. Written as DNA, the CDR3 is TGTGCCAGCAGCGTTGGGACAGGGCTAGGGGCAGATACGCAGTATTTT. Amino acids: CASSVGTGLGADTQYF.